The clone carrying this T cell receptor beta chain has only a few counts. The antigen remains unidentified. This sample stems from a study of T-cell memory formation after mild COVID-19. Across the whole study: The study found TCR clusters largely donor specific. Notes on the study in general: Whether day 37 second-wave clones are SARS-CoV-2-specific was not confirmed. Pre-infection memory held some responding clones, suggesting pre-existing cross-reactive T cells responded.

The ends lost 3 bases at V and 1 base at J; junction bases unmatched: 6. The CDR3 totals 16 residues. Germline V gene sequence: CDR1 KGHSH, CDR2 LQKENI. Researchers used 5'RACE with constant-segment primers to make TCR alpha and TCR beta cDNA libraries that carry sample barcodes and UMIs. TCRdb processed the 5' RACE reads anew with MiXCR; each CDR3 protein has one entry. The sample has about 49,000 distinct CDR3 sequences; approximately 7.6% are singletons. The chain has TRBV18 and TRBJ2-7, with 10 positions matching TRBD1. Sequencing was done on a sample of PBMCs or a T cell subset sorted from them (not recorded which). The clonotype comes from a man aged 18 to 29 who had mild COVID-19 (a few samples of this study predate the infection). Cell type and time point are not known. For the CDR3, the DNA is TGTGCCAGCTCACCCTCAAGGACAGGGGGATCCTACGAGCAGTACGTC. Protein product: CASSPSRTGGSYEQYV.